This T cell receptor beta chain was obtained from a study of cytomegalovirus exposure and HLA in healthy donors. Comment on this clone: No antigen is known for it.

Germline loops: CDR1 LNHDA, CDR2 SQIVND (reference sequence). V gave up 1 base and J gave up 4 bases, with 14 bases separating them. The CDR3 has 15 residues. Though nominally healthy at sampling, donors likely had unrecorded immune exposures. Study conclusions and caveats: In most subjects, TCR beta sequences reportedly gave accurate predictions of HLA-A and HLA-B alleles. Later on, an analysis showed TCR association rates differing by HLA locus, with DRB1 the most and HLA-C the fewest. Most TCR sequences were uncommon, yet certain public TCRs appeared in many donors.

13 Jbeta primers and 60 Vbeta primers were used for the PCR. Here immunoSEQ multiplex PCR was the method, and the copy in TCRdb shows in-frame clones only, minus some. This table holds approximately 140,000 clones, more than 70% found once. The source of this sequence is a male donor in good health and CMV-seropositive. The V gene is TRBV19, the J gene TRBJ2-7; TRBD2 is a possible D gene (6 bases). Sequenced material: PBMCs. The CDR3 here is CASSIGSRGIYEQYF. CDR3 nucleotide sequence: TGTGCCAGTAGTATAGGGTCGCGCGGGATTTACGAGCAGTACTTC.